The 32 T cell receptor beta chains given below trace back to one sample, sequenced in a study of PD-L1 blockade in urothelial cancer. Sequenced by immunoSEQ multiplex PCR; TCRdb stores in-frame clones only, minus some. The table shows under 35,000 clones, with 89% occurring only once. Specified time point: peripheral blood 6 weeks after treatment start. The specimen was PBMCs, collected around atezolizumab (anti-PD-L1) treatment. All receptors derive from a man older than 75 with urothelial cancer.

This rearrangement joins TRBV7-6 to TRBJ2-5, with 9 bases lining up with TRBD2. CDR1 SGHVS and CDR2 FNYEAQ come from the germline V gene. CDR3 length equals 15 residues. Germline trimming cut 6 bases from V and 3 bases from J; bases unmatched to any gene: 8. In DNA, the CDR3 is TGTGCCAGCAGAAGTCTAGCGGGATGGGAAGAGACCCAGTACTTC. This gives the protein CASRSLAGWEETQYF.

The chain employs TRBV19 and TRBJ2-7, with D possibly TRBD2 on 6 matching bases. V dropped 5 bases and J dropped 0 bases, with 14 bases sitting between them. This CDR3 region has 15 residues. The germline gives CDR1 LNHDA, CDR2 SQIVND (reference sequence). CDR3 in amino acids: CASSRGLPSSYEQYF. Written as DNA, the CDR3 is TGTGCCAGTAGTCGGGGACTTCCGAGCTCCTACGAGCAGTACTTC.

The chain has TRBV4-1 and TRBJ2-1; 12 bases are a match to TRBD1. The germline V gene has CDR1 MGHRA and CDR2 YSYEKL. Trimming removed 5 bases from V and 0 bases from J; junction bases left unmatched: 11. This CDR3 has 19 residues. CDR3 coding DNA: TGCGCCAGCAGCTATTCCGGGACAGGGGGCAAAAGCTCCTACAATGAGCAGTTCTTC. This sequence encodes CASSYSGTGGKSSYNEQFF.

This clone was picked up one time. The CDR3 loop is CASSPDRTEQYF. Written as DNA, the CDR3 is TGTGCCAGCAGCCCGGACAGGACCGAGCAGTACTTC. The chain recombines TRBV5-4 with TRBJ2-7, with 7 bases fitting TRBD1. This CDR3 comprises 12 residues. CDR1 is SGHNT and CDR2 is YYREEE in the germline V gene (reference sequence). The V and J ends lost 4 bases and 6 bases, in that order; junction bases with no gene match: 4.

A remark on this clone: As the CDR3 is not closed by the conserved phenylalanine or tryptophan, this likely results from a read error. No DNA is shown, since the ends of the CDR3 on it are uncertain; the CDR3 is the one TCRdb lists. The chain combines TRBV11-3 with TRBJ2-6; TRBD2 is the table's D call and was not checked against the DNA. Germline CDR1 SGHNT, CDR2 YENEEA. 12 amino acids form the CDR3, both terminal residues included. CDR3 in amino acids: CASSRVSDLDKV.

This chain uses TRBV7-2 with TRBJ1-1, with D possibly matching TRBD1 (5 bases). Germline values: CDR1 SGHTA, CDR2 FQGNSA. CDR3 length equals 14 residues. The V end was cut by 3 bases, the J end by 5 bases, with 13 bases between. CDR3 protein: CASSFGGSRTEAFF. CDR3 sequence (DNA): TGTGCCAGCAGCTTCGGGGGATCTAGGACTGAAGCTTTCTTT. Based on the CDR3 plus reference TRBV7-2 and TRBJ1-1, the full variable domain is GAGVSQSPSNKVTEKGKDVELRCDPISGHTALYWYRQSLGQGLEFLIYFQGNSAPDKSGLPSDRFSAERTGGSVSTLTIQRTQQEDSAVYLCASSFGGSRTEAFFGQGTRLTVV.

The chain has TRBV28 and TRBJ2-7; a possible D gene is TRBD1 (6 bases). Trimming stripped 5 bases from V and 2 bases from J, with 13 bases between. The CDR3 runs to 14 residues. Germline V gives CDR1 MDHEN, CDR2 SYDVKM. CDR3 nucleotide sequence: TGTGCCAGCAGTGCATATCAGGGGACCTACGAGCAGTACTTC. Encoded protein: CASSAYQGTYEQYF. Drawing the rest from reference TRBV28 and TRBJ2-7, the complete variable domain is DVKVTQSSRYLVKRTGEKVFLECVQDMDHENMFWYRQDPGLGLRLIYFSYDVKMKEKGDIPEGYSVSREKKERFSLILESASTNQTSMYLCASSAYQGTYEQYFGPGTRLTVT.

The V and J genes are TRBV4-3 and TRBJ1-4; possibly TRBD1 for D (6 bases). V was trimmed by 0 bases and J by 8 bases, leaving 19 bases between them. Germline V gene data show CDR1 as LGHNA and CDR2 as YSLEER. The CDR3 is 17 amino acids. For the CDR3, the DNA is TGCGCCAGCAGCCAAGATCACCAGGGGAGAGGAACGGAAAAACTGTTTTTT. It translates to CASSQDHQGRGTEKLFF.

The chain carries TRBV7-9 and TRBJ2-7; 10 bases agree with TRBD2. Germline V gene lookup returns CDR1 SEHNR and CDR2 FQNEAQ (reference sequence). With 1 base clipped from V and 1 base from J, the junction kept 7 bases outside the gene matches. The CDR3 is 17 amino acids. The chain's CDR3 is CASSLGAGGPESYEQYF. As DNA, the CDR3 is TGTGCCAGCAGCTTAGGAGCGGGAGGGCCGGAGTCCTACGAGCAGTACTTC.

V and J are TRBV5-1 and TRBJ2-3, with 8 bases that match TRBD2. This CDR3 has 15 amino acids. Germline lookup yields CDR1 SGHRS and CDR2 YFSETQ. Trimming took 2 bases from V and 4 from J; bases not matched to a gene: 6. The CDR3 DNA follows: TGCGCCAGCAGCTTCAGCGGGAGTAAACCAGATACGCAGTATTTT. Protein: CASSFSGSKPDTQYF.

V is TRBV7-2 and J is TRBJ2-3; perhaps TRBD2 as D (6 bases). V was cut by 3 bases and J by 0 bases, with 10 bases left in between. Germline V gene sequence: CDR1 SGHTA, CDR2 FQGNSA. The CDR3 is made up of 15 amino acids. The CDR3 loop reads CASSFPGLSTDTQYF. The CDR3 DNA follows: TGTGCCAGCAGCTTCCCGGGACTCAGCACAGATACGCAGTATTTT.

This rearrangement joins TRBV5-1 to TRBJ1-3, with D tentatively TRBD1 (6 bases). The ends were cut back, 1 base at V and 1 base at J, with 6 bases in the middle. The CDR3 is 14 residues long. Per the germline V gene, CDR1 is SGHRS and CDR2 is YFSETQ. The CDR3 region has the DNA TGCGCCAGCAGCTTGACAGGGTCTGGAAACACCATATATTTT. Protein sequence: CASSLTGSGNTIYF.

The chain couples TRBV5-1 to TRBJ2-2; D gene ambiguous. The CDR3 runs 15 residues. The germline gives CDR1 SGHRS, CDR2 YFSETQ. V shed 0 bases and J shed 1 base, with 7 bases lying between them. The DNA of the CDR3 is TGCGCCAGCAGCTTGGAACTTGTGAACACCGGGGAGCTGTTTTTT. Encoded protein: CASSLELVNTGELFF.

The chain has TRBV5-1 and TRBJ2-7; TRBD2 matches 8 bases. Germline V gene sequence: CDR1 SGHRS, CDR2 YFSETQ. The CDR3 extends over 17 amino acids. The junction had 12 bases not matched to a gene; V was cut back by 4 bases and J by 0 bases. CDR3 nucleotide sequence: TGCGCCAGCAGCCCGGGGGGGGGCCGATTAAACTCCTACGAGCAGTACTTC. The encoded protein is CASSPGGGRLNSYEQYF.

The chain combines TRBV27 with TRBJ1-4, with 8 nucleotides matching TRBD1. The CDR3 contains 15 residues. V was pared by 4 bases and J by 3 bases, with 4 bases of the junction left unmatched. Germline assignment: CDR1 MNHEY and CDR2 SMNVEV (reference sequence). CDR3: CASSYTGGPNEKLFF. The DNA for the CDR3 is TGTGCCAGCAGTTATACAGGGGGACCTAATGAAAAACTGTTTTTT.

The V gene is TRBV27, the J gene TRBJ2-3; D gene uncertain. Per the germline V gene, CDR1 is MNHEY and CDR2 is SMNVEV (reference sequence). V was pared by 5 bases and J by 7 bases, with 16 bases between. This CDR3 spans 14 amino acids. Written as DNA, the CDR3 is TGTGCCAGCAGTCCCCCTCCCGGTCGAAATACGCAGTATTTT. This codes for CASSPPPGRNTQYF.

This chain joins TRBV4-1 and TRBJ2-1; 12 bases fit TRBD2. V was pared by 4 bases and J by 5 bases, with 3 bases of the junction left unmatched. Germline V CDR1 and CDR2: MGHRA, YSYEKL. This CDR3 comprises 15 residues. CDR3 nucleotide sequence: TGCGCCAGCAGCCCAGGACTAGCGGGGAACAATGAGCAGTTCTTC. Translating it yields CASSPGLAGNNEQFF.

The genes are TRBV6-5 and TRBJ1-1; D remains unclear. This CDR3 region has 13 residues. CDR1 is MNHEY and CDR2 is SVGAGI in the germline V gene. V lost 6 bases and J 12 bases, leaving 20 bases between the germline ends. CDR3 nucleotide sequence: TGTGCCAGCAGCCAGCCGGGAACCAGTCGGTCTTTCTTT. It codes for CASSQPGTSRSFF.

CDR3 sequence reads: CASSEKRGKGLYEQYF. The CDR3 nucleotides are TGTGCCAGCAGTGAAAAGCGGGGGAAAGGGCTCTACGAGCAGTACTTC. V usage is TRBV2 and J usage is TRBJ2-7, with 8 bases fitting TRBD2. The CDR3 spans 16 residues. Germline-derived CDR1 and CDR2 are SNHLY and FYNNEI. J was trimmed by 3 bases and V by 2 bases; bases with no gene match: 9.

This chain uses TRBV9 with TRBJ2-3; 7 bases are a match to TRBD1. The CDR3 has 15 residues. Germline V gives CDR1 SGDLS, CDR2 YYNGEE. The junction had 10 bases not matched to a gene; V was cut back by 3 bases and J by 6 bases. The CDR3 loop reads CASSGAPTGMDTQYF. CDR3 DNA sequence: TGTGCCAGCAGCGGAGCTCCGACAGGGATGGATACGCAGTATTTT. Using reference TRBV9 and TRBJ2-3 for the parts outside the CDR3, the full variable domain is DSGVTQTPKHLITATGQRVTLRCSPRSGDLSVYWYQQSLDQGLQFLIQYYNGEERAKGNILERFSAQQFPDLHSELNLSSLELGDSALYFCASSGAPTGMDTQYFGPGTRLTVL.

This clone was recorded once. The chain recombines TRBV4-2 with TRBJ1-1; TRBD1 might be the D (5 bases). This CDR3 has 16 residues. Germline V gene data show CDR1 as LGHNA and CDR2 as YNFKEQ. The V gene lost 0 bases and the J gene lost 4 bases, with 15 bases spanning the gap. CDR3 nucleotide sequence: TGTGCCAGCAGCCAAGAGAATGCGGGGCGCGGCACTGAAGCTTTCTTT. It codes for CASSQENAGRGTEAFF.

This chain joins TRBV30 and TRBJ2-3; 10 bases are a match to TRBD2. Germline values: CDR1 GTSNPN, CDR2 SVGIG (reference sequence). The CDR3 runs 15 residues. J gave up 9 bases and V 1 base, and 10 bases lay outside the gene matches. CDR3 region: CAWSALAGERETQYF. CDR3 bases: TGTGCCTGGAGTGCTCTAGCGGGAGAGCGTGAAACGCAGTATTTT.

J is TRBJ2-7 and V is TRBV4-3, with 11 bases aligning to TRBD1. This CDR3 has 19 amino acids. After removal of 3 bases from V and 5 bases from J, the junction contained 18 bases not matched to a gene. Germline-derived CDR1 and CDR2 are LGHNA and YSLEER. CDR3 sequence reads: CASSHVLRGTGGLLDEQYF. DNA of the CDR3: TGCGCCAGCAGCCACGTCTTGAGGGGGACAGGGGGATTGCTGGACGAGCAGTACTTC.

The gene calls are TRBV19 and TRBJ2-4, with 7 bases that match TRBD2. V was clipped by 6 bases and J by 0 bases; unmatched bases: 8. Germline-derived CDR1 and CDR2 are LNHDA and SQIVND (reference sequence). This CDR3 comprises 16 residues. The CDR3 DNA follows: TGTGCCAGTAGGGAAGCTAGCGGCTTAGCCAAAAACATTCAGTACTTC. As protein: CASREASGLAKNIQYF.

The chain links TRBV6-1 to TRBJ2-7; the match to TRBD1 covers 9 bases. CDR3 length: 14 amino acids. V was pared by 3 bases and J by 6 bases, with 6 bases of the junction left unmatched. The germline CDR1 and CDR2 sequences are MNHNS and SASEGT. CDR3 sequence: CASSDRDRAVEQYF. In DNA form, the CDR3 reads TGTGCCAGCAGTGATAGGGACAGGGCGGTCGAGCAGTACTTC.

The V call is TRBV5-6, the J call TRBJ2-3; 8 bases agree with TRBD1. Trimming cost V 0 bases and J 6 bases; bases outside gene matches: 6. Germline CDR1 SGHDT, CDR2 YYEEEE. The CDR3 runs to 15 residues. This chain's CDR3 is CASSLVAGGRDTQYF. CDR3 DNA: TGTGCCAGCAGCTTGGTGGCAGGGGGCAGGGATACGCAGTATTTT. The full variable domain, its missing parts supplied by reference TRBV5-6 and TRBJ2-3, is DAGVTQSPTHLIKTRGQQVTLRCSPKSGHDTVSWYQQALGQGPQFIFQYYEEEERQRGNFPDRFSGHQFPNYSSELNVNALLLGDSALYLCASSLVAGGRDTQYFGPGTRLTVL.

The rearrangement links TRBV30 to TRBJ2-5; 8 positions match TRBD1. V was pared by 1 base and J by 3 bases, with 4 bases of the junction left unmatched. CDR1 GTSNPN and CDR2 SVGIG come from the germline V gene (reference sequence). The CDR3 contains 14 residues. In nucleotides, the CDR3 is TGTGCCTGGAGTGCGGACAGGGCAAAAGAGACCCAGTACTTC. Residues: CAWSADRAKETQYF.

The V gene is TRBV11-2, the J gene TRBJ1-5; 8 bases map to TRBD1. The CDR3 is made up of 15 amino acids. V shed 2 bases and J 8 bases; nucleotides not matched to a gene: 8. Germline V CDR1 and CDR2: SGHAT, FQNNGV. CDR3 DNA: TGTGCCAGCAGCTTAAGACAGGGGCCGTCGGAGCCCCAGCATTTT. It codes for CASSLRQGPSEPQHF.

This clone came up once. The chain has TRBV6-5 and TRBJ2-3; D is unclear. V dropped 6 bases and J dropped 9 bases, with 16 bases sitting between them. CDR1 and CDR2 from the germline V gene are MNHEY and SVGAGI. The CDR3 consists of 13 residues. This chain's CDR3 is CASRFSRPGTQYF. CDR3 in DNA: TGTGCCAGCAGGTTCAGCCGGCCCGGGACGCAGTATTTT.

This clone was observed a single time. The J gene is TRBJ2-7, the V gene TRBV2; 9 nucleotides align to TRBD1. V lost 5 bases, J lost 5 bases, and 10 bases stayed unmatched. This CDR3 has 15 residues. The germline gives CDR1 SNHLY, CDR2 FYNNEI. The CDR3 DNA sequence: TGTGCCAGCAGTCAGGACAGGGGCTCCGTCCACGAGCAGTACTTC. Translation: CASSQDRGSVHEQYF.

The rearrangement links TRBV2 to TRBJ2-1; the D is unclear. Germline CDR1 and CDR2: SNHLY and FYNNEI. The CDR3 is 13 amino acids. V was cut by 2 bases and J by 9 bases, with 11 bases left in between. The CDR3 reads CASSESIWSEQFF. The CDR3 coding sequence is TGTGCCAGCAGTGAAAGTATTTGGAGTGAGCAGTTCTTC.

The V call is TRBV11-2, the J call TRBJ1-1; D remains ambiguous. Germline CDR1 and CDR2: SGHAT and FQNNGV. CDR3 size: 11 residues. V was clipped by 1 base and J by 9 bases, with 6 bases between them. The CDR3 DNA is TGTGCCAGCAGCTTAGTCGCGAAAGCTTTCTTT. Translation: CASSLVAKAFF.